The 6 T cell receptor beta chains below were found in one sample sequenced in a study of cytomegalovirus exposure and HLA in healthy donors. Both 60 Vbeta primers and 13 Jbeta primers went into the PCR. The assay was immunoSEQ multiplex PCR, and TCRdb's table has in-frame clones only and misses some. The specimen's table records 100,000 to 150,000 clones. The specimen sequenced was PBMCs. The source is a woman in her forties in good health and CMV-seropositive.

The chain joins TRBV19 to TRBJ2-7, with D perhaps matching TRBD1 (6 bases). CDR3 size: 15 residues. Trimming took 3 bases from V and 3 from J, leaving 15 bases between them. The germline CDR1 and CDR2 sequences are LNHDA and SQIVND (reference sequence). CDR3 sequence (DNA): TGTGCCAGTAGTATGGGGTCAGGGGCTAACTACGAGCAGTACTTC. This codes for CASSMGSGANYEQYF.

V is TRBV9 and J is TRBJ2-3, with D perhaps matching TRBD2 (5 bases). Germline CDR1 reads SGDLS; CDR2 reads YYNGEE. This CDR3 has 15 amino acids. V was clipped by 1 base and J by 2 bases, with 11 bases between them. The CDR3 sequence: CASSVNGVSTDTQYF. CDR3 DNA: TGTGCCAGCAGCGTAAACGGGGTATCCACAGATACGCAGTATTTT. Looking up the rest from reference TRBV9 and TRBJ2-3 gives the full variable domain: DSGVTQTPKHLITATGQRVTLRCSPRSGDLSVYWYQQSLDQGLQFLIQYYNGEERAKGNILERFSAQQFPDLHSELNLSSLELGDSALYFCASSVNGVSTDTQYFGPGTRLTVL.

This chain uses TRBV5-4 with TRBJ1-1; possibly TRBD1 for D (5 bases). The CDR3 loop spans 14 amino acids. V dropped 4 bases and J dropped 4 bases, with 14 bases sitting between them. CDR1 SGHNT and CDR2 YYREEE come from the germline V gene (reference sequence). The CDR3 DNA reads as TGTGCCAGCAGCCTTCAGGGAGGTCTCACTGAAGCTTTCTTT. Its translation is CASSLQGGLTEAFF. Based on the CDR3 plus reference TRBV5-4 and TRBJ1-1, the full variable domain is ETGVTQSPTHLIKTRGQQVTLRCSSQSGHNTVSWYQQALGQGPQFIFQYYREEENGRGNFPPRFSGLQFPNYSSELNVNALELDDSALYLCASSLQGGLTEAFFGQGTRLTVV.

The chain carries TRBV18 and TRBJ1-1, with 7 positions matching TRBD1. The ends lost 5 bases at V and 1 base at J; junction bases unmatched: 4. CDR1 and CDR2 (germline): KGHSH, LQKENI. The CDR3 runs to 14 residues. The CDR3 sequence: CASSKQGSNTEAFF. DNA of the CDR3: TGTGCCAGCTCAAAACAGGGGTCGAACACTGAAGCTTTCTTT. Based on the CDR3 plus reference TRBV18 and TRBJ1-1, the full variable domain is NAGVMQNPRHLVRRRGQEARLRCSPMKGHSHVYWYRQLPEEGLKFMVYLQKENIIDESGMPKERFSAEFPKEGPSILRIQQVVRGDSAAYFCASSKQGSNTEAFFGQGTRLTVV.

The chain joins TRBV6-5 to TRBJ2-5, with D possibly being TRBD2 (6 bases). This CDR3 region has 15 residues. Trimming removed 6 bases from V and 4 bases from J, with 18 bases in between. Germline values: CDR1 MNHEY, CDR2 SVGAGI. CDR3 nucleotides: TGTGCCAGCAGCTCATCGGGCGGGAATGTAGAGACCCAGTACTTC. This codes for CASSSSGGNVETQYF.

The CDR3 DNA follows: TGTGCCAGCAACCAGCGGGTCTCCTACAATGAGCAGTTCTTC. Its translation is CASNQRVSYNEQFF. This sequence joins TRBV6-5 and TRBJ2-1; D perhaps matches TRBD2 (6 bases). The CDR3 totals 14 residues. CDR1 is MNHEY and CDR2 is SVGAGI in the germline V gene. The V end lost 7 bases, the J end lost 0 bases, and 10 bases lay between the germline ends.